The 21 T cell receptor beta chains reported below all come from one sample, sequenced in a study of PD-1 blockade in classical Hodgkin lymphoma. Profiled with immunoSEQ multiplex PCR; TCRdb holds only in-frame clones, not every one. The sample records approximately 150,000 clones, approximately 81% being singletons. Relapse after autologous stem cell transplantation occurred in every patient, and brentuximab vedotin exposure varied. The sample here was peripheral blood mononuclear cells (PBMCs), taken before the second cycle of nivolumab. Source of these receptors: a human donor with classical Hodgkin lymphoma.

The chain joins TRBV7-9 to TRBJ1-2, with a tentative D call TRBD1 (6 bases). Germline V CDR1 and CDR2: SEHNR, FQNEAQ (reference sequence). The germline V and J ends were trimmed by 5 bases and 4 bases, with 17 bases remaining between them. There are 15 residues in the CDR3. CDR3 loop: CASSITGQGGYGYTF. In DNA form, the CDR3 reads TGTGCCAGCAGCATCACAGGGCAAGGTGGCTATGGCTACACCTTC.

The chain has TRBV5-1 and TRBJ2-1; no clear D gene. CDR1 and CDR2 (germline): SGHRS, YFSETQ. This CDR3 has 14 residues. V dropped 3 bases and J dropped 6 bases, with 13 bases sitting between them. The CDR3, as DNA: TGCGCCAGCAGCTCGGACGCCCTGGGCAATGAGCAGTTCTTC. It yields the protein CASSSDALGNEQFF.

J is TRBJ1-4 and V is TRBV7-9, with TRBD1 as a possible D gene (5 bases). Trimming cost V 5 bases and J 3 bases, with 16 bases left between them. Germline assignment: CDR1 SEHNR and CDR2 FQNEAQ (reference sequence). The CDR3 covers 16 residues. In DNA, the CDR3 is TGTGCCAGCAGCCCAAGGAGCCTAGGGGCTAATGAAAAACTGTTTTTT. Encoded protein: CASSPRSLGANEKLFF.

This sequence joins TRBV13 and TRBJ2-7; D possibly corresponds to TRBD1 (5 bases). Trimming removed 7 bases from V and 3 bases from J, with 13 bases in between. The germline V gene encodes CDR1 PRHDT and CDR2 FYEKMQ (reference sequence). The CDR3 contains 13 residues. Written as DNA, the CDR3 is TGTGCCAGCACCCGACAGCCCAGCTACGAGCAGTACTTC. Amino acids: CASTRQPSYEQYF.

The rearrangement uses TRBV10-1 and TRBJ2-5; TRBD1 might be the D (6 bases). Trimming left V 1 base short and J 4 bases short, with 19 bases between. Germline V lookup: CDR1 WNHNN, CDR2 SYGVQD (reference sequence). The CDR3 length is 17 residues. The CDR3 region is CASSEFLQGPPRETQYF. CDR3 sequence (DNA): TGCGCCAGCAGTGAGTTCCTACAGGGCCCCCCTAGAGAGACCCAGTACTTC.

The chain carries TRBV19 and TRBJ1-3, with 8 bases fitting TRBD1. The germline gives CDR1 LNHDA, CDR2 SQIVND (reference sequence). The CDR3 runs 17 residues. V gave up 4 bases and J gave up 0 bases; unmatched junction bases: 8. CDR3 coding DNA: TGTGCCAGTAGTACCGGACAGGGAATCATCTCTGGAAACACCATATATTTT. Residues: CASSTGQGIISGNTIYF. The complete variable domain, with remaining parts taken from reference TRBV19 and TRBJ1-3, reads DGGITQSPKYLFRKEGQNVTLSCEQNLNHDAMYWYRQDPGQGLRLIYYSQIVNDFQKGDIAEGYSVSREKKESFPLTVTSAQKNPTAFYLCASSTGQGIISGNTIYFGEGSWLTVV.

The chain carries TRBV5-1 and TRBJ2-7; D may match TRBD1 or TRBD2 (6 bases each). Germline V gives CDR1 SGHRS, CDR2 YFSETQ. Trimming stripped 0 bases from V and 2 bases from J, with 18 bases between. CDR3 size: 17 residues. The CDR3 loop reads CASSLEAVGGPTYEQYF. CDR3 bases: TGCGCCAGCAGCTTGGAAGCGGTCGGGGGCCCCACCTACGAGCAGTACTTC.

J is TRBJ1-4 and V is TRBV6-6, with unresolved D. This CDR3 is 13 amino acids long. Germline CDR1 and CDR2: MNHNY and SVGAGI (reference sequence). V lost 4 bases to trimming and J lost 0 bases, with 3 bases between them. In DNA form, the CDR3 reads TGTGCCAGCAGTTCCGCAACTAATGAAAAACTGTTTTTT. Translating it yields CASSSATNEKLFF.

This sequence joins TRBV2 and TRBJ1-5; possibly TRBD1 for D (6 bases). Per the germline V gene, CDR1 is SNHLY and CDR2 is FYNNEI. V was clipped by 7 bases and J by 6 bases, with 16 bases between them. The CDR3 has 14 amino acids. The CDR3: CASNSVLGGQPQHF. CDR3 bases: TGTGCCAGCAACTCAGTTTTAGGGGGTCAGCCCCAGCATTTT.

Points on this clone: Compared with germline, one end of the junction differs, possibly owing to a read error. The chain recombines TRBV28 with TRBJ1-1; TRBD1 agrees at 8 bases. CDR1 and CDR2 (germline): MDHEN, SYDVKM. The CDR3 is 11 amino acids. CDR3: CASSSRTGRVF. Here the CDR3 DNA reads TGTGCCAGCAGTTCGCGGACAGGGCGGGTCTTT. Full variable domain (remainder filled in from reference TRBV28 and TRBJ1-1): DVKVTQSSRYLVKRTGEKVFLECVQDMDHENMFWYRQDPGLGLRLIYFSYDVKMKEKGDIPEGYSVSREKKERFSLILESASTNQTSMYLCASSSRTGRVFGQGTRLTVV.

V gene TRBV6-1 combines with J gene TRBJ1-1, with 12 bases aligning to TRBD1. This CDR3 comprises 14 residues. Germline CDR1 reads MNHNS; CDR2 reads SASEGT. The ends lost 6 bases at V and 6 bases at J; junction bases unmatched: 5. CDR3 sequence reads: CASRGTGGKAEAFF. The CDR3 DNA follows: TGTGCCAGCAGAGGGACAGGGGGCAAGGCTGAAGCTTTCTTT.

This clone was seen ten or more times. The chain uses TRBV6-5 and TRBJ1-5; no clear D gene. CDR1 and CDR2 from the germline V gene are MNHEY and SVGAGI. Trimming left V 5 bases short and J 3 bases short, with 8 bases between. This CDR3 spans 13 amino acids. The CDR3 spells CASSLLFNQPQHF. CDR3 nucleotides: TGTGCCAGCAGTCTCCTTTTCAATCAGCCCCAGCATTTT.

With respect to this clone: Other DNA sequences in the same sample also yield this CDR3. This chain connects TRBV28 to TRBJ2-7; no clear D gene. The CDR3 spans 11 residues. Trimming cost V 6 bases and J 4 bases, with 7 bases left between them. The germline V gene encodes CDR1 MDHEN and CDR2 SYDVKM. CDR3 nucleotides: TGTGCCAGCAGCCTCCGTTACGAGCAGTACTTC. It encodes CASSLRYEQYF. Full variable domain (missing parts from reference TRBV28 and TRBJ2-7): DVKVTQSSRYLVKRTGEKVFLECVQDMDHENMFWYRQDPGLGLRLIYFSYDVKMKEKGDIPEGYSVSREKKERFSLILESASTNQTSMYLCASSLRYEQYFGPGTRLTVT.

This clone showed up just a few times. The J gene is TRBJ2-2, the V gene TRBV7-6, with D unresolved. The germline CDR1 and CDR2 sequences are SGHVS and FNYEAQ. V dropped 0 bases and J dropped 5 bases, with 4 bases sitting between them. This CDR3 comprises 13 residues. This CDR3 reads CASSLAWTGELFF. CDR3 DNA: TGTGCCAGCAGCTTAGCTTGGACCGGGGAGCTGTTTTTT.

The chain employs TRBV19 and TRBJ2-5, with unresolved D. CDR3 length equals 13 residues. Germline V CDR1 and CDR2: LNHDA, SQIVND (reference sequence). V was trimmed by 3 bases and J by 3 bases, leaving 8 bases between them. The CDR3 DNA sequence: TGTGCCAGTAGTATGAGGCTAGAAGAGACCCAGTACTTC. It encodes CASSMRLEETQYF.

The chain couples TRBV15 to TRBJ2-7; D is unclear. The germline V gene has CDR1 LNHNV and CDR2 YYDKDF (reference sequence). The ends were cut back, 4 bases at V and 1 base at J, with 8 bases in the middle. This CDR3 is 13 amino acids long. The CDR3, as DNA: TGTGCCACCAGCACCACGAATTCCTACGAGCAGTACTTC. It translates to CATSTTNSYEQYF. The complete variable domain, with remaining parts taken from reference TRBV15 and TRBJ2-7, reads DAMVIQNPRYQVTQFGKPVTLSCSQTLNHNVMYWYQQKSSQAPKLLFHYYDKDFNNEADTPDNFQSRRPNTSFCFLDIRSPGLGDTAMYLCATSTTNSYEQYFGPGTRLTVT.

J is TRBJ1-1 and V is TRBV5-1; the D gene is possibly TRBD1 (5 bases). The CDR3 is made up of 16 amino acids. Deletions cut 1 base from V and 1 base from J, with 14 bases between. CDR1 and CDR2 (germline): SGHRS, YFSETQ. CDR3 in amino acids: CASSLPPGAGNTEAFF. CDR3 DNA sequence: TGCGCCAGCAGCTTGCCCCCTGGGGCAGGGAACACTGAAGCTTTCTTT.

There are a few counts of this clone. This chain connects TRBV4-3 to TRBJ1-4; 8 bases map to TRBD1. V was clipped by 6 bases and J by 5 bases; unmatched bases: 2. The CDR3 totals 13 residues. CDR1 is LGHNA, CDR2 YSLEER, per germline. This CDR3 reads CASRRTGNEKLFF. The CDR3 DNA follows: TGCGCCAGCAGGCGGACAGGGAATGAAAAACTGTTTTTT.

The chain is built from TRBV5-1 and TRBJ1-2, with no clear D. The CDR3 contains 13 residues. Germline values: CDR1 SGHRS, CDR2 YFSETQ. V was trimmed by 0 bases and J by 4 bases, leaving 7 bases between them. CDR3 in amino acids: CASSLEAPYGYTF. The CDR3 nucleotides are TGCGCCAGCAGCTTGGAGGCACCCTATGGCTACACCTTC.

This chain joins TRBV28 and TRBJ2-7; D gene unclear. Germline V CDR1 and CDR2: MDHEN, SYDVKM. This CDR3 comprises 14 residues. The germline V and J ends were trimmed by 4 bases and 3 bases, with 13 bases remaining between them. Written as DNA, the CDR3 is TGTGCCAGCAGTTCAACAGTTGGGTACTACGAGCAGTACTTC. Protein sequence: CASSSTVGYYEQYF.

V and J are TRBV5-1 and TRBJ2-7, with 8 nucleotides matching TRBD1. Trimming at V came to 2 bases and at J to 4 bases, leaving 5 bases not matched to a gene. The CDR3 loop spans 14 amino acids. Germline lookup yields CDR1 SGHRS and CDR2 YFSETQ. CDR3 sequence (DNA): TGCGCCAGCAGCTTAACAGGGGGTTTATACGAGCAGTACTTC. It codes for CASSLTGGLYEQYF. Variable domain in full (rest from reference TRBV5-1 and TRBJ2-7): KAGVTQTPRYLIKTRGQQVTLSCSPISGHRSVSWYQQTPGQGLQFLFEYFSETQRNKGNFPGRFSGRQFSNSRSEMNVSTLELGDSALYLCASSLTGGLYEQYFGPGTRLTVT.